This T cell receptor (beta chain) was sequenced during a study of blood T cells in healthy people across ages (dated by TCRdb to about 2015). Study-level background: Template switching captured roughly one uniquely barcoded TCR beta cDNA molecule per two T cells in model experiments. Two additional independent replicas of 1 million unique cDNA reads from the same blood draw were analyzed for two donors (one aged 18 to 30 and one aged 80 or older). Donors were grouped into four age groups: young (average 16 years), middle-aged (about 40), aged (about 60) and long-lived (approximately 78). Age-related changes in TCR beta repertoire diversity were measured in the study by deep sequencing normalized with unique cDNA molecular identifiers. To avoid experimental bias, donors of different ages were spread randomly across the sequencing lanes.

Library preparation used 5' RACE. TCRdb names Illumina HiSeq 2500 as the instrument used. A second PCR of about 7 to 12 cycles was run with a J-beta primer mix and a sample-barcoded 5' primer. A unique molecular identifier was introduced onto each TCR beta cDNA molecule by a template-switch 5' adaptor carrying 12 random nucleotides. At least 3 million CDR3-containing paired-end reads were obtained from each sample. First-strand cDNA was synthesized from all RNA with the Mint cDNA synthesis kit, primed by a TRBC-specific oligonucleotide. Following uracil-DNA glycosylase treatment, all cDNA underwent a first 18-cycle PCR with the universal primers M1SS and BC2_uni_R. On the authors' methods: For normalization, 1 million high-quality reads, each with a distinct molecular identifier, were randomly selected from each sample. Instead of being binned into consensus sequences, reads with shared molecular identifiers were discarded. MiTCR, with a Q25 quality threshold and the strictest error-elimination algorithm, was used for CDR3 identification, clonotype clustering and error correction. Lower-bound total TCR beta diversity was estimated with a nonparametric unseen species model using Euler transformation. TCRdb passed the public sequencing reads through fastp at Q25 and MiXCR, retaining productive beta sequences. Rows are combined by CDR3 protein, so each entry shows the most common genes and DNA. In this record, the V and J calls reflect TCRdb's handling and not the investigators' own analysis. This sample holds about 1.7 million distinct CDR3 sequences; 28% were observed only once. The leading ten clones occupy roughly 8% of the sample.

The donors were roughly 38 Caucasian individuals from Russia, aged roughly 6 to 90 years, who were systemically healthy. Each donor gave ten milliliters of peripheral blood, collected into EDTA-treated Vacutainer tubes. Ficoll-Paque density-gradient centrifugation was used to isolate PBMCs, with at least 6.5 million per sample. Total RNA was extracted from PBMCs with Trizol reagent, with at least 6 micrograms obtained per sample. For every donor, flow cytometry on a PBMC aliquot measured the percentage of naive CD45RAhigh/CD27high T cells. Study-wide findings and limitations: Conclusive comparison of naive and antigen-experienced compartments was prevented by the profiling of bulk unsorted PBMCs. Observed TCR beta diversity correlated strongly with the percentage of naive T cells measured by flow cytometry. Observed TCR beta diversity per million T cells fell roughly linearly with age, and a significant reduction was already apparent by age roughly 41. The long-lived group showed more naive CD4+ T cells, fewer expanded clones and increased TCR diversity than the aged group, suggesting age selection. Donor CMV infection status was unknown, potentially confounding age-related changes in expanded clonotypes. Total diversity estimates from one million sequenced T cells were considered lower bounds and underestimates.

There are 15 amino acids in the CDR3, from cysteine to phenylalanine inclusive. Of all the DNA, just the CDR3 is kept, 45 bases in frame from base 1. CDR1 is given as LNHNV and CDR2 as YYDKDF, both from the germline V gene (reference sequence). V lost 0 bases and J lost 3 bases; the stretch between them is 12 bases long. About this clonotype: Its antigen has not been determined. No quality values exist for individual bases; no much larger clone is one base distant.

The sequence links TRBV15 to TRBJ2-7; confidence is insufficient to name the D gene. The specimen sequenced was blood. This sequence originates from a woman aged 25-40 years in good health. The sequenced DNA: TGTGCCACCAGCAGAGATGACCCAACGGGCTACGAGCAGTACTTC. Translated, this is CATSRDDPTGYEQYF.